This T cell receptor beta chain was found in a study of blood T cell repertoires in COVID-19. This clone was found once. In germline, CDR1 is MNHEY, CDR2 SVGAGI. Trimming pared 2 bases from V and 5 bases from J, leaving 12 bases between. The CDR3 consists of 14 residues. The repertoire was sequenced with immunoSEQ multiplex PCR; TCRdb's copy has only in-frame clones and lacks some. The top ten hold 0.85% to 1% of the sample, which has about 230,000 clones, 70% to 90% seen once. This receptor was obtained from a man aged 35 to 55 with acute or convalescent COVID-19. The gene calls are TRBV6-5 and TRBJ1-1; no reliable D call. The specimen sequenced was peripheral blood. As DNA, the CDR3 is TGTGCCAGCAGTTACCGCCAGGCCGGAACTGAAGCTTTCTTT. Translated, it gives CASSYRQAGTEAFF.